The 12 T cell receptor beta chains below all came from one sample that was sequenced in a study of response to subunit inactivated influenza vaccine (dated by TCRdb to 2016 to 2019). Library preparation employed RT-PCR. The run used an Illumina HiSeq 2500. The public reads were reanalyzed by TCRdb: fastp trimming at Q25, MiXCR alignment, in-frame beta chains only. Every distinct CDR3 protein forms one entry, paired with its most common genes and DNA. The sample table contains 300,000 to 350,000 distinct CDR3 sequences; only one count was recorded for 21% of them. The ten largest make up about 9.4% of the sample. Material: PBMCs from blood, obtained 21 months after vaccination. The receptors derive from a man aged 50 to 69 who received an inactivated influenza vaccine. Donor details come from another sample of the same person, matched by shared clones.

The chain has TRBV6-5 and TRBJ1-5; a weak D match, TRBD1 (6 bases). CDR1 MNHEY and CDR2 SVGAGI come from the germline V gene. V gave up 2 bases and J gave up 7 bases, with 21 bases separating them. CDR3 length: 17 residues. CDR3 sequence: CASSYLRGKGGGQPQHF. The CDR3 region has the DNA TGTGCCAGCAGTTACCTACGTGGTAAGGGGGGCGGACAGCCCCAGCATTTT.

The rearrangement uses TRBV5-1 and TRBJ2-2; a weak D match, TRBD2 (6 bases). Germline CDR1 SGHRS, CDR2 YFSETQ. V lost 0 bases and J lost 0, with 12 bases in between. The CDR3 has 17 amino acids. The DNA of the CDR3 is TGCGCCAGCAGCTTGGGTGTACTAGCCTCGAACACCGGGGAGCTGTTTTTT. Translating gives CASSLGVLASNTGELFF.

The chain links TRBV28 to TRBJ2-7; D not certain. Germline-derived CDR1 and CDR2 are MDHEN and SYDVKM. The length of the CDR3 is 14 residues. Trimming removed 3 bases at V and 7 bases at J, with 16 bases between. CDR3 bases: TGTGCCAGCAGTTTCACTACTCTCCTACGAGAGCAGTACTTC. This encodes CASSFTTLLREQYF.

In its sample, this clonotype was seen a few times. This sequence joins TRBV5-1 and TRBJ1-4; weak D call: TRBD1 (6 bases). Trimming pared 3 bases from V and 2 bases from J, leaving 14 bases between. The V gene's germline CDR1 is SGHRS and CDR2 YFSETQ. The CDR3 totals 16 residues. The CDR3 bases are TGCGCCAGCAGCTGGGGGAACAGGGACACTAATGAAAAACTGTTTTTT. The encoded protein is CASSWGNRDTNEKLFF.

CDR3 coding DNA: TGCGCCAGCAGCTTGTCCCCAGCTCCCTACGAGCAGTACTTC. Translating gives CASSLSPAPYEQYF. This chain links TRBV5-1 with TRBJ2-7; D unresolved. The CDR3 is made up of 14 amino acids. Trimming took 1 base from V and 2 from J, leaving 10 bases between them. Germline V gene sequence: CDR1 SGHRS, CDR2 YFSETQ.

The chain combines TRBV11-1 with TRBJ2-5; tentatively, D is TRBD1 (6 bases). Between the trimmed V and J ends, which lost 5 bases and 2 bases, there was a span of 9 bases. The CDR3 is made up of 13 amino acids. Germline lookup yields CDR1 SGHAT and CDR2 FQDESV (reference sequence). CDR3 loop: CASSPQGQETQYF. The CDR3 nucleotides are TGTGCCAGCAGCCCCCAGGGGCAAGAGACCCAGTACTTC.

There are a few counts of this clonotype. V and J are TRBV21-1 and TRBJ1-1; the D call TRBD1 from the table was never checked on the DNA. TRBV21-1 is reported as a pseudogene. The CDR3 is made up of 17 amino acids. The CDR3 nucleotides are TGTGCCAGCAGCAAGTGTTCACAGGCTCCGCAACACACTGAAGCTTTCTTT. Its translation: CASSKCSQAPQHTEAFF.

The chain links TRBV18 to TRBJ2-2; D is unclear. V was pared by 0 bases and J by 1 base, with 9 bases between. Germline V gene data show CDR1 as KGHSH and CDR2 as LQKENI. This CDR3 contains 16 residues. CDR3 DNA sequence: TGTGCCAGCTCACCACCGAACAAGGGGAACACCGGGGAGCTGTTTTTT. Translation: CASSPPNKGNTGELFF.

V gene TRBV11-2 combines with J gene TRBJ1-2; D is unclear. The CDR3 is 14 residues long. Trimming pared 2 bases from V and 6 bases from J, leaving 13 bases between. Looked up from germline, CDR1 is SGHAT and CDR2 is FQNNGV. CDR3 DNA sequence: TGTGCCAGCAGCTTAACGGCGGCCGGGGATGGCTACACCTTC. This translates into CASSLTAAGDGYTF.

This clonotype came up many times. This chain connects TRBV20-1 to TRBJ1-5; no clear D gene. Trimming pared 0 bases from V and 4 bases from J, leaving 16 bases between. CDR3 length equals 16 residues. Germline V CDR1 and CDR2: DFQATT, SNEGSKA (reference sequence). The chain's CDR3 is CSARDRGGSFNQPQHF. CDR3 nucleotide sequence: TGCAGTGCTAGAGACCGGGGAGGCTCTTTTAATCAGCCCCAGCATTTT.

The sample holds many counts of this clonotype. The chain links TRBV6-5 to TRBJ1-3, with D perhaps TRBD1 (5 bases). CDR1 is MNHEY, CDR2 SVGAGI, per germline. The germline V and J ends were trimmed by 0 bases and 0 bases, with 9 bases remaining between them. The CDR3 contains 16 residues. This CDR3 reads CASSYSWDVSGNTIYF. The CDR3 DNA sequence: TGTGCCAGCAGTTACTCATGGGACGTCTCTGGAAACACCATATATTTT.

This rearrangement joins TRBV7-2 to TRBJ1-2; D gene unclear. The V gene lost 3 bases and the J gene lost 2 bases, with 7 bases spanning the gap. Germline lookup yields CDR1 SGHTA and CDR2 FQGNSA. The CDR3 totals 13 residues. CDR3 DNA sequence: TGTGCCAGCAGCTTCGCGGGGAACTATGGCTACACCTTC. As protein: CASSFAGNYGYTF.